This T cell receptor beta chain derives from a study of early T cells in non-severe SARS-CoV-2 infection. TCRdb passed the 5' RACE reads through MiXCR, listing each CDR3 protein once. The sample contains 70,000 or so distinct CDR3 sequences, over 9.5% of which appear only once. CDR1 and CDR2 (germline): SGHVS, FQNEAQ. This CDR3 is 14 amino acids long. V was shortened by 5 bases and J by 0 bases, with 10 bases between the two germline ends. There are many counts of this clonotype. The receptor was derived from an adult who was a healthcare worker with PCR-confirmed SARS-CoV-2 infection or an uninfected control (not recorded which). This material consisted of whole blood, taken at baseline. The rearrangement uses TRBV7-8 and TRBJ1-2, with no clear D. The CDR3 here is CASSPGSSNYGYTF. Here the CDR3 DNA reads TGTGCCAGCAGCCCCGGCAGTTCTAACTATGGCTACACCTTC.